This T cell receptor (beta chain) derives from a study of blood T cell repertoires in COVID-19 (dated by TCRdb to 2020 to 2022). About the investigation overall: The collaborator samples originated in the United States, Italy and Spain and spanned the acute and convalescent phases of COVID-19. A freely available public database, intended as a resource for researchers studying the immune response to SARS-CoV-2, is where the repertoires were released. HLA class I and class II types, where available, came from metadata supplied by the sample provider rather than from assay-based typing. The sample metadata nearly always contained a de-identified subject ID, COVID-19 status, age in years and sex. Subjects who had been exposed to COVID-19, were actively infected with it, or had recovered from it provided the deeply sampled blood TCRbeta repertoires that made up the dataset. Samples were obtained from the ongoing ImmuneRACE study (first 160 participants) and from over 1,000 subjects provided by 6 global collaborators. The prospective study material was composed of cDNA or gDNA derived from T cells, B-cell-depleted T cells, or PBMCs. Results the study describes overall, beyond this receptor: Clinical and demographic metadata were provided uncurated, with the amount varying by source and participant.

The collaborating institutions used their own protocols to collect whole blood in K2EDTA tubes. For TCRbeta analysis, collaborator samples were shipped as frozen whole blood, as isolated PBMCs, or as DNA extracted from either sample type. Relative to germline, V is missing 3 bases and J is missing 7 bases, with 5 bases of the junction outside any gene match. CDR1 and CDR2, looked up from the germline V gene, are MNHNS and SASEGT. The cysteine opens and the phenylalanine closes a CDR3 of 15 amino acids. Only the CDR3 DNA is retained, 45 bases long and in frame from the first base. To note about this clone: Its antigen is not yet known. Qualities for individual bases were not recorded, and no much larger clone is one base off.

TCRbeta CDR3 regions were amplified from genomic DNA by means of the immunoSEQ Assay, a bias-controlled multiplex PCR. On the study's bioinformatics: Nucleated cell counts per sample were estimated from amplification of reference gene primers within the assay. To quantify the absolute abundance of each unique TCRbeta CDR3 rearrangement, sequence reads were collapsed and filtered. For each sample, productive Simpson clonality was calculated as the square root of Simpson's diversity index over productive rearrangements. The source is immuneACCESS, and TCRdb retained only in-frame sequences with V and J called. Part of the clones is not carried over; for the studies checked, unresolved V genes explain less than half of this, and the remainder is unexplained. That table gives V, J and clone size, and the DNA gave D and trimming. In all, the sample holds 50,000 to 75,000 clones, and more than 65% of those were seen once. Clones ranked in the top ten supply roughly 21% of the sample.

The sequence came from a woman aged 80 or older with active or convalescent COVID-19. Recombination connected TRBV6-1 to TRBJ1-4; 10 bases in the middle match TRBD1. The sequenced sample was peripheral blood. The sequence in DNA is TGTGCCAGCAGTGACCGGACAGGGGGGGGTGAAAAACTGTTTTTT. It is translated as CASSDRTGGGEKLFF.